The 18 T cell receptor beta chains given below trace back to one sample, sequenced in a study of T cells in Graves' hyperthyroidism and ophthalmopathy. Using RNA transcripts as the source, TCR beta CDR3 regions were amplified. First-round RT-PCR targeting the TCR CDR3 was performed with the HTBI primer set. TCRdb redid the calling of the multiplex PCR reads with MiXCR, one entry per CDR3 protein. Among 360,000 or so distinct CDR3 sequences listed, around 18% were seen once. The sequenced sample was blood. The receptors shown here come from a middle-aged woman with Graves' ophthalmopathy.

This clonotype was seen repeatedly, ten times or more. V gene TRBV24-1 combines with J gene TRBJ2-1, with D unclear. The V end was cut by 0 bases, the J end by 5 bases, with 10 bases between. The CDR3 consists of 15 residues. Germline CDR1 reads KGHDR; CDR2 reads SFDVKD. The CDR3 DNA reads as TGTGCCACCAGTGATTTGCAGACTGCAGACAATGAGCAGTTCTTC. It translates to CATSDLQTADNEQFF.

This clonotype was detected only a few times. The rearrangement uses TRBV27 and TRBJ1-1; the D gene is possibly TRBD1 (5 bases). Trimming removed 8 bases at V and 1 base at J, with 11 bases between. Per the germline V gene, CDR1 is MNHEY and CDR2 is SMNVEV (reference sequence). There are 13 residues in the CDR3. The DNA of the CDR3 is TGTGCCAGCCTGTGGAGGGGGAACACTGAAGCTTTCTTT. Protein sequence: CASLWRGNTEAFF.

This clonotype was detected ten times or more. This rearrangement joins TRBV3-1 to TRBJ2-7; D unclear. Trimming removed 1 base from V and 0 bases from J, with 10 bases in between. The CDR3 has 15 amino acids. Germline V CDR1 and CDR2: LGHDT, YNNKEL (reference sequence). CDR3 sequence (DNA): TGTGCCAGCAGCCAAGTACATGAGGTCTCCTACGAGCAGTACTTC. Translating gives CASSQVHEVSYEQYF.

This clonotype was counted at least ten times. The rearrangement joins TRBV6-1 to TRBJ2-7; D gene unclear. The CDR3 extends over 14 amino acids. Germline values: CDR1 MNHNS, CDR2 SASEGT. Trimming took 1 base from V and 9 from J, leaving 16 bases between them. The CDR3 is CASSEVGPPRAQYF. The CDR3 nucleotides read TGTGCCAGCAGTGAAGTGGGCCCTCCCCGGGCGCAGTACTTC.

This clonotype has at least ten counts. The CDR3 protein is CASSLEGLGNQPQHF. CDR3 sequence (DNA): TGTGCCAGCAGCTTAGAAGGGTTGGGCAATCAGCCCCAGCATTTT. The rearrangement links TRBV11-2 to TRBJ1-5; D gene ambiguous. This CDR3 contains 15 residues. The germline V and J ends were trimmed by 0 bases and 2 bases, with 8 bases remaining between them. Looked up from germline, CDR1 is SGHAT and CDR2 is FQNNGV. Full variable domain (rest looked up from reference TRBV11-2 and TRBJ1-5): EAGVAQSPRYKIIEKRQSVAFWCNPISGHATLYWYQQILGQGPKLLIQFQNNGVVDDSQLPKDRFSAERLKGVDSTLKIQPAKLEDSAVYLCASSLEGLGNQPQHFGDGTRLSIL.

This clonotype was observed at least ten times. The rearrangement uses TRBV6-1 and TRBJ1-5, with D hard to call. V was shortened by 2 bases and J by 3 bases, with 8 bases between the two germline ends. The CDR3 runs to 14 residues. The germline gives CDR1 MNHNS, CDR2 SASEGT. As DNA, the CDR3 is TGTGCCAGCAGTGAATACAGCAACAATCAGCCCCAGCATTTT. Protein sequence: CASSEYSNNQPQHF.

This clonotype was detected many times. The chain combines TRBV9 with TRBJ2-7; tentatively, D is TRBD2 (5 bases). In germline, CDR1 is SGDLS, CDR2 YYNGEE. Trimming left V 0 bases short and J 0 bases short, with 10 bases between. The CDR3 has 15 residues. The DNA for the CDR3 is TGTGCCAGCAGCGTAGAGGGAGCACCCTCCTACGAGCAGTACTTC. Translation: CASSVEGAPSYEQYF.

The sample holds many counts of this clonotype. The genes are TRBV28 and TRBJ1-1; D is uncertain. V lost 8 bases to trimming and J lost 0 bases, with 10 bases between them. The CDR3 sequence is 13 residues long. CDR1 is MDHEN and CDR2 is SYDVKM in the germline V gene. For the CDR3, the DNA is TGTGCCAGCGGGTCGGGGATGAACACTGAAGCTTTCTTT. Protein sequence: CASGSGMNTEAFF.

This clonotype has ten or more counts. This rearrangement joins TRBV19 to TRBJ1-3; possibly TRBD1 for D (5 bases). From germline, CDR1 is LNHDA and CDR2 SQIVND (reference sequence). Trimming removed 6 bases at V and 4 bases at J, with 19 bases between. The CDR3 contains 16 residues. As DNA, the CDR3 is TGTGCCAGTAGCTCCCCGACGGGGACGTACGGAAACACCATATATTTT. Amino acid sequence: CASSSPTGTYGNTIYF.

This clonotype was picked up many times. The chain couples TRBV6-4 to TRBJ2-2; 9 bases match TRBD2. V was clipped by 4 bases and J by 4 bases; unmatched bases: 1. CDR1 is MRHNA, CDR2 SNTAGT, per germline. CDR3 length: 14 residues. CDR3 sequence (DNA): TGTGCCAGCAGTGGGACTAGCGCCACCGGGGAGCTGTTTTTT. It translates to CASSGTSATGELFF.

This clonotype was seen at least ten times. The J gene is TRBJ2-4, the V gene TRBV7-9; D is uncertain. The CDR3 is made up of 15 amino acids. Germline V gene data show CDR1 as SEHNR and CDR2 as FQNEAQ (reference sequence). The V gene lost 1 base and the J gene lost 6 bases, with 13 bases spanning the gap. The CDR3 loop reads CASSLGRAGTNIQYF. Written as DNA, the CDR3 is TGTGCCAGCAGCTTAGGTCGCGCAGGAACAAACATTCAGTACTTC.

This clonotype was counted ten times or more. The genes are TRBV28 and TRBJ2-7; D might be TRBD1 (5 bases). Trimming pared 6 bases from V and 4 bases from J, leaving 19 bases between. Germline V CDR1 and CDR2: MDHEN, SYDVKM. The CDR3 contains 15 residues. The chain's CDR3 is CASSLADSPGYEQYF. CDR3 in DNA: TGTGCCAGCAGCTTGGCCGACAGCCCAGGGTACGAGCAGTACTTC.

This clonotype was counted many times. The V gene is TRBV20-1, the J gene TRBJ2-5; 8 nucleotides agree with TRBD1. The CDR3 is made up of 14 amino acids. Germline V gene data show CDR1 as DFQATT and CDR2 as SNEGSKA (reference sequence). Losses at the gene ends were 6 bases for V and 7 bases for J; bases not matched to a gene: 13. The CDR3 loop is CSALKGQGAVTQYF. The CDR3 nucleotides read TGCAGTGCCTTAAAAGGCCAGGGGGCTGTGACCCAGTACTTC.

This clonotype came up many times. V usage is TRBV30 and J usage is TRBJ2-7; D is perhaps TRBD2 (6 bases). Germline-derived CDR1 and CDR2 are GTSNPN and SVGIG (reference sequence). The CDR3 is made up of 15 amino acids. Trimming took 1 base from V and 1 from J, leaving 14 bases between them. Here the CDR3 DNA reads TGTGCCTGGAGTGGAGGCGGGAAGGGGTCCTACGAGCAGTACTTC. Translated, it gives CAWSGGGKGSYEQYF.

This clonotype was counted many times. V and J are TRBV28 and TRBJ1-1; perhaps TRBD1 as D (5 bases). The CDR3 loop spans 16 amino acids. Germline V lookup: CDR1 MDHEN, CDR2 SYDVKM. Trimming removed 7 bases from V and 4 bases from J, with 22 bases in between. CDR3 bases: TGTGCCAGCATCCTACCTGGGGGGGGAAGGGGCACTGAAGCTTTCTTT. This codes for CASILPGGGRGTEAFF.

Ten or more counts support this clonotype. This chain connects TRBV27 to TRBJ2-7, with D possibly TRBD2 on 5 matching bases. Trimming stripped 1 base from V and 3 bases from J, with 10 bases between. The CDR3 spans 14 residues. Germline CDR1 is MNHEY and CDR2 is SMNVEV (reference sequence). CDR3 amino acids: CASSLYVGNYEQYF. Written as DNA, the CDR3 is TGTGCCAGCAGTTTATACGTCGGGAACTACGAGCAGTACTTC.

This clonotype was counted many times. One junction end disagrees with the germline gene, perhaps due to a read error. V usage is TRBV27 and J usage is TRBJ2-7; the match to TRBD2 covers 7 bases. Germline CDR1 and CDR2: MNHEY and SMNVEV (reference sequence). The CDR3 totals 17 residues. The CDR3 loop is CARSLSGLAVSSYEQYF. DNA of the CDR3: TGTGCCCGCAGTTTATCGGGCCTAGCGGTAAGCTCCTACGAGCAGTACTTC.

The CDR3 region has the DNA TGTGCCAGCAGTTTTCTACCGGGACAGGGGGCAGTTGGCTACACCTTC. Translation: CASSFLPGQGAVGYTF. V and J are TRBV28 and TRBJ1-2; 12 bases agree with TRBD1. Germline V lookup: CDR1 MDHEN, CDR2 SYDVKM. The CDR3 has 16 amino acids. After removal of 3 bases from V and 7 bases from J, the junction contained 9 bases not matched to a gene.